The 24 T cell receptor beta chains given below trace back to one sample, sequenced in a study of breast tumors, draining lymph nodes, adjacent tissues. Breast cancer patients provided tissue from their axillary draining lymph nodes. TCRdb redid the calling of the multiplex PCR reads with MiXCR, one entry per CDR3 protein. Of 200,000 or so distinct CDR3 sequences listed, roughly 31% are singletons. Material for sequencing was axillary lymph node tissue. The receptors originated from a female donor with breast cancer. Some clones in this sample may be carry-over from other donors' samples.

Regarding this clonotype: At one end the junction does not follow the germline gene, possibly because of a read error. The chain recombines TRBV5-1 with TRBJ2-6; perhaps TRBD2 as D (5 bases). Germline V gene data show CDR1 as SGHRS and CDR2 as YFSETQ. The CDR3 covers 13 residues. DNA for the CDR3: TGCGCCAGCAGCTATGGGGAGTCGAACACTGAAGCTTTC. It translates to CASSYGESNTEAF.

This clonotype was seen a few times. This chain uses TRBV10-1 with TRBJ2-5; D may be TRBD1 or TRBD2 (5 bases each). V dropped 3 bases and J dropped 3 bases, with 8 bases sitting between them. The CDR3 runs 13 residues. Germline lookup yields CDR1 WNHNN and CDR2 SYGVQD (reference sequence). The CDR3 DNA is TGCGCCAGCAGTGACAGGGACGAAGAGACCCAGTACTTC. This gives the protein CASSDRDEETQYF.

This clonotype was counted ten times or more. This chain links TRBV2 with TRBJ1-5; tentatively, D is TRBD1 (5 bases). The CDR3 sequence is 13 residues long. Trimming removed 7 bases at V and 6 bases at J, with 13 bases between. Germline CDR1 is SNHLY and CDR2 is FYNNEI. CDR3: CASTGARSQPQHF. The CDR3 DNA reads TGTGCCAGCACTGGGGCTCGGAGTCAGCCCCAGCATTTT.

This clonotype turned up a few times. V and J are TRBV5-1 and TRBJ1-1, with D tentatively TRBD1 (6 bases). Germline values: CDR1 SGHRS, CDR2 YFSETQ. The germline V and J ends were trimmed by 3 bases and 7 bases, with 13 bases remaining between them. There are 13 residues in the CDR3. The CDR3 is CASSSGDTDEAFF. CDR3 nucleotides: TGCGCCAGCAGCTCGGGGGACACCGATGAAGCTTTCTTT.

In this sample, this clonotype turned up many times. This chain connects TRBV19 to TRBJ2-5; 7 positions agree with TRBD1. V was clipped by 2 bases and J by 0 bases; unmatched bases: 12. This CDR3 region has 18 residues. The germline CDR1 and CDR2 sequences are LNHDA and SQIVND (reference sequence). CDR3 bases: TGTGCCAGTAGTATAAGGATGGGGGACAGTCCCCACCAAGAGACCCAGTACTTC. Amino acids: CASSIRMGDSPHQETQYF.

The chain carries TRBV19 and TRBJ2-3; 8 positions match TRBD2. Germline V gene lookup returns CDR1 LNHDA and CDR2 SQIVND (reference sequence). This CDR3 contains 15 residues. The J segment lost 2 bases and the V segment lost 5 bases, leaving 6 bases of the junction unmatched. CDR3 in amino acids: CASSPGRANTDTQYF. The CDR3 DNA sequence: TGTGCCAGTAGTCCCGGGAGGGCCAACACAGATACGCAGTATTTT.

This clonotype has a count of ten or more. The chain uses TRBV6-5 and TRBJ2-3; 9 nucleotides align to TRBD1. Germline lookup yields CDR1 MNHEY and CDR2 SVGAGI. V lost 5 bases to trimming and J lost 5 bases; unmatched junction nucleotides: 8. The CDR3 totals 15 residues. The CDR3: CASSPGTGQVDTQYF. CDR3 coding DNA: TGTGCCAGCAGTCCCGGGACAGGGCAAGTAGATACGCAGTATTTT.

About this clonotype: Sequence at one end of the junction differs from germline and may be a read error. The chain employs TRBV6-5 and TRBJ2-1; 8 bases line up with TRBD1. This CDR3 spans 15 amino acids. Germline V CDR1 and CDR2: MNHEY, SVGAGI. CDR3 nucleotides: TGTGCCAGCTCATCGGCCGGGACAGGCTACAATGAGCCGTTCTTC. Amino acid sequence: CASSSAGTGYNEPFF.

Regarding this clonotype: A much larger clone sits a single nucleotide away, making a read error possible. The DNA for the CDR3 is TGTGCCAGCAGTCACCCTAAGGACGGACTAGAGGTCCACTTT. Protein product: CASSHPKDGLEVHF. J is TRBJ1-6 and V is TRBV6-6, with D hard to call. V was cut by 5 bases and J by 17 bases, with 22 bases left in between. This CDR3 is built from 14 residues. CDR1 is MNHNY, CDR2 SVGAGI, per germline (reference sequence).

This clonotype showed up many times. The chain employs TRBV6-1 and TRBJ2-3; 9 bases map to TRBD1. The length of the CDR3 is 17 residues. V shed 4 bases, J shed 3 bases, and the junction held 11 bases outside the gene matches. Germline V gives CDR1 MNHNS, CDR2 SASEGT. Here the CDR3 DNA reads TGTGCCAGCAGTGTTGCCATGGACAGGGGTTGGACAGATACGCAGTATTTT. Protein product: CASSVAMDRGWTDTQYF.

The J gene is TRBJ1-6, the V gene TRBV19; the match to TRBD1 covers 10 bases. The J segment lost 15 bases and the V segment lost 5 bases, leaving 7 bases of the junction unmatched. The CDR3 totals 13 residues. Germline CDR1 LNHDA, CDR2 SQIVND (reference sequence). CDR3 loop: CASSRTGGSVLHF. The CDR3 bases are TGTGCCAGTAGTCGGACAGGGGGTTCCGTCCTCCACTTT.

This clonotype was found a few times. A much bigger clone sits one base away, suggesting this may be a read error. The chain uses TRBV12-3 or TRBV12-4 and TRBJ2-7; a weak D match, TRBD2 (5 bases). This CDR3 contains 14 residues. CDR3 amino acids: CASSLAGVLNERYF. The CDR3 region has the DNA TGTGCCAGCAGTTTAGCGGGAGTATTGAACGAGCGGTACTTC.

The J gene is TRBJ2-5, the V gene TRBV30, with 9 bases lining up with TRBD1. The CDR3 is 13 residues long. V dropped 3 bases and J dropped 5; count of bases not matched to a gene: 4. CDR1 is GTSNPN and CDR2 is SVGIG in the germline V gene (reference sequence). The CDR3 loop reads CAWRRTGAETQYF. In DNA form, the CDR3 reads TGTGCCTGGAGGAGGACAGGGGCGGAGACCCAGTACTTC.

In this sample, this clonotype turned up many times. The chain combines TRBV3-1 with TRBJ2-2, with TRBD1 matching over 8 bases. The CDR3 has 14 residues. Germline V lookup: CDR1 LGHDT, CDR2 YNNKEL (reference sequence). The V gene end was trimmed by 4 bases and the J gene end by 7 bases; junction bases not matched to a gene: 5. In nucleotides, the CDR3 is TGTGCCAGCAGCCGTCCAGGGGGCTACGGGGAGCTGTTTTTT. It encodes CASSRPGGYGELFF. The full variable domain, in which reference TRBV3-1 and TRBJ2-2 provide the parts outside the CDR3, is DTAVSQTPKYLVTQMGNDKSIKCEQNLGHDTMYWYKQDSKKFLKIMFSYNNKELIINETVPNRFSPKSPDKAHLNLHINSLELGDSAVYFCASSRPGGYGELFFGEGSRLTVL.

Note on this clonotype: A read error may be the cause here, since a much bigger clone is one base away. The genes are TRBV7-6 and TRBJ2-1; 8 bases fit TRBD2. Trimming took 5 bases from V and 11 from J; bases not matched to a gene: 20. CDR3 length: 17 residues. In germline, CDR1 is SGHVS, CDR2 FNYEAQ. CDR3 residues: CASSPYSGTSFNQQQFF. The CDR3 nucleotides read TGTGCCAGCAGCCCATATAGTGGGACTAGTTTTAACCAGCAGCAGTTCTTC.

Regarding this clonotype: The junction differs from germline at one of its ends, possibly a read error. The genes are TRBV7-8 and TRBJ2-3, with TRBD2 matching over 9 bases. Germline V gene data show CDR1 as SGHVS and CDR2 as FQNEAQ. This CDR3 contains 15 residues. CDR3 sequence: CTSSQERGAGDTQCF. The CDR3 DNA is TGTACCAGCAGCCAAGAGCGGGGGGCGGGAGATACGCAGTGTTTT.

This clonotype was seen more than once but under ten times. V and J are TRBV6-6 and TRBJ1-2; 7 bases fit TRBD1. After removal of 5 bases from V and 3 bases from J, the junction contained 12 bases not matched to a gene. Germline values: CDR1 MNHNY, CDR2 SVGAGI (reference sequence). This CDR3 region has 16 residues. The chain's CDR3 is CASSHARLGGDYGYTF. As DNA, the CDR3 is TGTGCCAGCAGTCACGCCCGTTTAGGGGGCGACTATGGCTACACCTTC.

Worth noting for this clonotype: Being one base from a much bigger clone, this may be a read error. The final CDR3 position lacks the conserved phenylalanine or tryptophan, pointing to a likely read error. The V call is TRBV6-1, the J call TRBJ2-3; D tentatively reads TRBD1 or TRBD2 (5 bases each). The CDR3 extends over 15 amino acids. The germline CDR1 and CDR2 sequences are MNHNS and SASEGT. Trimming left V 3 bases short and J 6 bases short, with 16 bases between. The CDR3 loop reads CASSEGLARRDTQYS. The CDR3 DNA is TGTGCCAGCAGTGAGGGGCTAGCTAGGAGGGATACGCAGTATTCT.

The chain has TRBV28 and TRBJ1-4; D ambiguous. CDR1 is MDHEN and CDR2 is SYDVKM in the germline V gene. V lost 5 bases and J lost 7, with 14 bases in between. The CDR3 loop spans 14 amino acids. CDR3 coding DNA: TGTGCCAGCAGTCGTTATAGCAATGTTGAAAAACTGTTTTTT. As protein: CASSRYSNVEKLFF.

This clonotype came up many times. The chain's CDR3 is CAWSAGGVNQPQHF. The CDR3 bases are TGTGCCTGGAGTGCGGGCGGAGTAAATCAGCCCCAGCATTTT. The chain has TRBV30 and TRBJ1-5; D is undetermined. The V and J ends lost 1 base and 4 bases respectively, with 11 bases between them. The CDR3 is made up of 14 amino acids. The germline gives CDR1 GTSNPN, CDR2 SVGIG (reference sequence). The variable domain in full, completed from reference TRBV30 and TRBJ1-5, reads SQTIHQWPATLVQPVGSPLSLECTVEGTSNPNLYWYRQAAGRGLQLLFYSVGIGQISSEVPQNLSASRPQDRQFILSSKKLLLSDSGFYLCAWSAGGVNQPQHFGDGTRLSIL.

This clonotype has ten or more counts. This sequence joins TRBV6-5 and TRBJ2-5, with D perhaps TRBD2 (6 bases). This CDR3 region has 14 residues. Germline-derived CDR1 and CDR2 are MNHEY and SVGAGI. V lost 6 bases and J lost 7, with 18 bases in between. The CDR3 region has the DNA TGTGCCAGCAGAAAACAGGCGGGGATAGGGACCCAGTACTTC. It codes for CASRKQAGIGTQYF.

This clonotype has at least ten counts. The genes are TRBV20-1 and TRBJ2-3; 8 bases agree with TRBD2. CDR1 and CDR2 from the germline V gene are DFQATT and SNEGSKA (reference sequence). The CDR3 contains 14 residues. V lost 3 bases to trimming and J lost 6 bases; unmatched junction nucleotides: 8. CDR3: CSASGDSGIDTQYF. The CDR3 DNA reads TGCAGTGCTAGCGGAGATAGCGGGATCGATACGCAGTATTTT.

This clonotype has a handful of counts. This may be a read error, as it is one base from a much larger clone. The chain links TRBV9 to TRBJ2-1, with D perhaps assigned TRBD1 or TRBD2 (6 bases each). The CDR3 runs to 15 residues. Germline V gives CDR1 SGDLS, CDR2 YYNGEE. CDR3 residues: CASSGGRTAHNEPFF. DNA of the CDR3: TGTGCCAGCAGCGGGGGGAGGACAGCACACAATGAGCCGTTCTTC.

On this clonotype itself: Mismatch with germline at one junction end may stem from a read error. The chain recombines TRBV7-2 with TRBJ2-7; 8 nucleotides align to TRBD1. This CDR3 contains 13 residues. Germline V gene data show CDR1 as SGHTA and CDR2 as FQGNSA. The CDR3 DNA sequence: TGCGCCAACAGCGTACAACAGGGGGACGAGCAGTACTTC. Its translation: CANSVQQGDEQYF.